The source of this T cell receptor (beta chain) is a study of spatial heterogeneity in lung cancer. On the study more broadly: PBMC samples from follow-up, where available, were sequenced a median of around two years after resection.

As for time point: blood at routine non-recurrence follow-up after resection. No cells were sorted before sequencing. The whole RNA sequenced was extracted from tumor, nontumor lung or frozen PBMC. Study conclusions and caveats: The appearance of ubiquitous expanded tumor TCRs in blood was greater at resection than follow-up.

The germline V gene encodes CDR1 MDHEN and CDR2 SYDVKM. The CDR3 contains 14 residues. V gave up 4 bases and J gave up 2 bases; unmatched junction bases: 3. This clonotype was seen a handful of times. Its target is unknown. Individual TCR cDNA molecules each bore their own unique molecular identifier. TCRdb reprocessed the 5' RACE reads via MiXCR and lists one record per CDR3 protein. This repertoire shows about 29,000 distinct CDR3 sequences, more than 9% found once; its top ten account for around 28%. The source of this sequence is a female donor with early-stage non-small cell lung cancer. The sample here was PBMCs, taken at follow-up. The chain uses TRBV28 and TRBJ2-5; 8 bases fit TRBD1. The CDR3 loop reads CASSSGTGQETQYF. For the CDR3, the DNA is TGTGCCAGCAGTTCCGGGACAGGACAAGAGACCCAGTACTTC.